The 14 T cell receptor beta chains presented below share a single source sample, sequenced in a study of blood T cell repertoires in COVID-19. Only in-frame clones appear in the TCRdb table, and some are missing; sequencing was by immunoSEQ multiplex PCR. The sample carries a few hundred thousand clones, around four fifths recorded once. The sample taken for sequencing was peripheral blood. The receptors here all came from a woman aged 45-65 years with acute or convalescent COVID-19.

This chain joins TRBV5-4 and TRBJ2-7; TRBD1 aligns across 8 bases. There are 14 residues in the CDR3. The germline V gene encodes CDR1 SGHNT and CDR2 YYREEE (reference sequence). The V gene end was trimmed by 4 bases and the J gene end by 2 bases; junction bases not matched to a gene: 5. The CDR3 coding sequence is TGTGCCAGCAGCCCGAGGACAGGGCCCTACGAGCAGTACTTC. It specifies CASSPRTGPYEQYF.

V gene TRBV29-1 combines with J gene TRBJ2-1; no reliable D call. V was shortened by 2 bases and J by 6 bases, with 8 bases between the two germline ends. There are 12 residues in the CDR3. The germline gives CDR1 SQVTM, CDR2 ANQGSEA. The CDR3 loop is CSVELSSNEQFF. In nucleotides, the CDR3 is TGCAGCGTTGAACTTTCTAGCAATGAGCAGTTCTTC.

In nucleotides, the CDR3 is TGCGCCAGCAGCCTCTGGACCCGGGGGGAAAAACTGTTTTTT. Protein product: CASSLWTRGEKLFF. The rearrangement uses TRBV5-1 and TRBJ1-4; maybe TRBD1 (5 bases). The CDR3 is 14 amino acids. Germline CDR1 reads SGHRS; CDR2 reads YFSETQ. With 4 bases removed from V and 8 bases from J, the gap between germline ends came to 15 bases.

This rearrangement joins TRBV12-3 or TRBV12-4 to TRBJ1-1; tentative D call: TRBD1 (6 bases). V gave up 6 bases and J gave up 8 bases, with 10 bases separating them. The CDR3 consists of 11 residues. The DNA for the CDR3 is TGTGCCAGCAGCCCCGGGACAGAAGCTTTCTTT. Amino acids: CASSPGTEAFF.

V gene TRBV6-2 or TRBV6-3 combines with J gene TRBJ1-2; D gene unclear. Germline CDR1 is MNHEY and CDR2 is SVGEGT. The CDR3 sequence is 17 residues long. V lost 4 bases and J lost 2, with 20 bases in between. CDR3 nucleotide sequence: TGTGCCAGCAGTTCCCATGGAGGCGGGGTAGCGAACTATGGCTACACCTTC. Translating gives CASSSHGGGVANYGYTF.

The genes are TRBV7-9 and TRBJ1-2, with D possibly matching TRBD1 (5 bases). Trimming took off 6 bases at V and 3 bases at J, with 11 bases between the two ends. This CDR3 has 13 amino acids. The germline V gene encodes CDR1 SEHNR and CDR2 FQNEAQ (reference sequence). The CDR3 region has the DNA TGTGCCAGCAGTCCAGGGAAGGACTATGGCTACACCTTC. This encodes CASSPGKDYGYTF.

This chain joins TRBV7-8 and TRBJ2-2; D might be TRBD2 (7 bases). The CDR3 extends over 17 amino acids. From germline, CDR1 is SGHVS and CDR2 FQNEAQ. The V gene lost 1 base and the J gene lost 4 bases, with 16 bases spanning the gap. Here the CDR3 reads CASSLVAGAGGTGELFF. DNA of the CDR3: TGTGCCAGCAGCTTAGTGGCGGGGGCCGGGGGCACCGGGGAGCTGTTTTTT.

V is TRBV7-2 and J is TRBJ2-2; TRBD2 matches 10 bases. The CDR3 spans 16 residues. V dropped 0 bases and J dropped 10; count of bases not matched to a gene: 8. Looked up from germline, CDR1 is SGHTA and CDR2 is FQGNSA. The CDR3 nucleotides are TGTGCCAGCAGCTTAGCTTTAGCGGGAGGATGGTTGGAGCTGTTTTTT. Residues: CASSLALAGGWLELFF.

This chain links TRBV4-3 with TRBJ1-6, with 11 positions matching TRBD1. The CDR3 covers 18 residues. The germline CDR1 and CDR2 sequences are LGHNA and YSLEER. The ends lost 1 base at V and 10 bases at J; junction bases unmatched: 12. This chain's CDR3 is CASSQAAGTGGFGSPLHF. The CDR3 DNA sequence: TGCGCCAGCAGCCAAGCGGCGGGGACAGGGGGATTTGGGTCACCCCTCCACTTT.

V usage is TRBV2 and J usage is TRBJ2-5; weak D call: TRBD2 (5 bases). The CDR3 loop spans 14 amino acids. With 2 bases removed from V and 4 bases from J, the gap between germline ends came to 11 bases. Germline assignment: CDR1 SNHLY and CDR2 FYNNEI. The CDR3 sequence: CASSERGAGETQYF. Here the CDR3 DNA reads TGTGCCAGCAGTGAACGGGGAGCCGGAGAGACCCAGTACTTC.

The rearrangement uses TRBV2 and TRBJ1-1; 9 bases are shared with TRBD1. The germline V gene encodes CDR1 SNHLY and CDR2 FYNNEI. V lost 9 bases, J lost 8 bases, and 7 bases stayed unmatched. The CDR3 has 12 amino acids. The CDR3 DNA follows: TGTGCCAGAGTAAACAGGGGGCGCGAAGCTTTCTTT. Protein: CARVNRGREAFF.

The chain is built from TRBV11-2 and TRBJ2-7, with 10 bases fitting TRBD2. The CDR3 length is 17 residues. With V trimmed by 4 bases and J by 5 bases, 14 bases remained unmatched. Per germline, CDR1 SGHAT and CDR2 FQNNGV. Here the CDR3 DNA reads TGTGCCAGCAGCTACAGACTAGCGGGTGCCTGGCTCCACGAGCAGTACGTC. Residues: CASSYRLAGAWLHEQYV.

This clone was seen once. CDR3 loop: CASSIHPGLAGGFGLEETQYF. The CDR3 region has the DNA TGCGCCAGCAGCATTCACCCGGGACTAGCGGGGGGCTTTGGGTTGGAAGAGACCCAGTACTTC. The chain recombines TRBV5-1 with TRBJ2-5; 15 nucleotides align to TRBD2. The CDR3 spans 21 residues. The J segment lost 3 bases and the V segment lost 4 bases, leaving 19 bases of the junction unmatched. Germline V gene sequence: CDR1 SGHRS, CDR2 YFSETQ.

The rearrangement links TRBV27 to TRBJ1-6, with D possibly matching TRBD1 (5 bases). This CDR3 contains 16 residues. Per the germline V gene, CDR1 is MNHEY and CDR2 is SMNVEV (reference sequence). With 6 bases removed from V and 2 bases from J, the gap between germline ends came to 14 bases. The CDR3 is CASSPNAQAYNSPLHF. CDR3 in DNA: TGTGCCAGCAGCCCAAATGCACAGGCCTATAATTCACCCCTCCACTTT.